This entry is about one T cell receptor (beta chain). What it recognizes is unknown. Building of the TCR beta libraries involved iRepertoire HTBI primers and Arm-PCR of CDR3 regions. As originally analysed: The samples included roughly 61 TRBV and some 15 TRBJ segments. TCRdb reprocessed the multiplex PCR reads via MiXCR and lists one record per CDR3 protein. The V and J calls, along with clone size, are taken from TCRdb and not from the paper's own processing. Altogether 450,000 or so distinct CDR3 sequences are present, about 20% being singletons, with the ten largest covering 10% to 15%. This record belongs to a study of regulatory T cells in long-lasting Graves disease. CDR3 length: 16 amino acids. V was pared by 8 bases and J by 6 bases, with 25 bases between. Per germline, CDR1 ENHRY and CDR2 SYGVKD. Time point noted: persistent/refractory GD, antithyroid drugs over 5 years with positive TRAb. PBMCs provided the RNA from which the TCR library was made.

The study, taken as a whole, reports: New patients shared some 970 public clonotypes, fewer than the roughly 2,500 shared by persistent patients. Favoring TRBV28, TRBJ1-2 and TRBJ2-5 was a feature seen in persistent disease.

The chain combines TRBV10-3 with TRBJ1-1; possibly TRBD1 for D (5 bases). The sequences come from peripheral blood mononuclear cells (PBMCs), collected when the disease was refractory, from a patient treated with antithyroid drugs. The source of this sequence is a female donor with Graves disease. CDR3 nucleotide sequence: TGTGCCATCGGCCAGGGAGCGGCCCTCTCTGTGGCTGAAGCTTTCTTT. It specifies CAIGQGAALSVAEAFF.